The present entry profiles one T cell receptor (beta chain) with its context. The germline gene is not matched at one end of the junction; a read error may be the cause. Germline values: CDR1 SNHLY, CDR2 FYNNEI. This CDR3 is 12 amino acids long. The data derive from a study of blood T cell repertoires in COVID-19. Those who participated ranged in age from roughly 18 to 89 years and resided in around 22 US areas. Method: immunoSEQ multiplex PCR; TCRdb's copy keeps in-frame clones and lacks some. The sample holds over 150,000 clones, under 90% seen once. This sequence was found in a woman in her sixties or seventies who had recovered from COVID-19. The gene calls are TRBV2 and TRBJ1-2; no definite D call. Sequencing was performed on PBMCs or T cells enriched from blood (not recorded which). The CDR3 sequence: CASSDLNYGYTF. DNA for the CDR3: TGTGCCAGCAGTGACTTGAACTACGGCTACACCTTC. Full variable domain (missing parts from reference TRBV2 and TRBJ1-2): EPEVTQTPSHQVTQMGQEVILRCVPISNHLYFYWYRQILGQKVEFLVSFYNNEISEKSEIFDDQFSVERPDGSNFTLKIRSTKLEDSAMYFCASSDLNYGYTFGSGTRLTVV.